These 18 T cell receptor beta chains were all obtained from the same sample, sequenced in a study of blood T cell repertoires in COVID-19 (dated by TCRdb to the early 2020s). Library prep was done by the immunoSEQ multiplex PCR assay. TCRdb holds this immuneACCESS table with in-frame rearrangements only. Some clones are missing; in checked studies, unresolved V genes explain under half, and the rest has no known cause. This sample holds approximately 360,000 clones; more than 70% were observed only once. 1.9% of the sample comes from the top ten. The material sequenced was PBMCs or T cells enriched from blood (not recorded which). The receptors stem from a man aged 40-50 years in a cohort exposed to, infected with or recovered from COVID-19 (not recorded which).

This rearrangement joins TRBV2 to TRBJ2-3; 15 bases are shared with TRBD2. The V gene's germline CDR1 is SNHLY and CDR2 FYNNEI. Trimming cost V 2 bases and J 3 bases; bases outside gene matches: 3. The CDR3 runs to 17 residues. The CDR3 bases are TGTGCCAGCAGTGAATTGGGACTAGCGGGAGGAACAGATACGCAGTATTTT. Encoded protein: CASSELGLAGGTDTQYF.

The chain couples TRBV24-1 to TRBJ2-1; tentative D call: TRBD2 (5 bases). The CDR3 has 13 amino acids. CDR1 and CDR2 (germline): KGHDR, SFDVKD. Trimming stripped 9 bases from V and 6 bases from J, with 14 bases between. The CDR3 loop reads CATGKGEGNEQFF. The CDR3 nucleotides are TGTGCCACCGGTAAGGGAGAGGGCAATGAGCAGTTCTTC.

The table lists this clone with a count of one. The CDR3 DNA sequence: TGCGCCAGCAAGGCCCGGGGTATCGCGAACACCGGGGAGCTGTTTTTT. Translating gives CASKARGIANTGELFF. The rearrangement uses TRBV5-1 and TRBJ2-2, with D maybe TRBD2 (5 bases). Germline CDR1 reads SGHRS; CDR2 reads YFSETQ. The CDR3 runs to 16 residues. Trimming left V 6 bases short and J 0 bases short, with 15 bases between.

The chain carries TRBV23-1 and TRBJ2-7; D gene unclear. TRBV23-1 is identified as an open reading frame with a role that is uncertain. V lost 3 bases and J lost 3, with 9 bases in between. The CDR3 extends over 13 amino acids. CDR3 coding DNA: TGCGCCAGCAGTCAGCGCCGACTCTACGAGCAGTACTTC. Encoded protein: CASSQRRLYEQYF.

The genes are TRBV19 and TRBJ1-1; D remains ambiguous. This CDR3 region has 11 residues. Germline CDR1 is LNHDA and CDR2 is SQIVND (reference sequence). The V end was cut by 1 base, the J end by 5 bases, with 2 bases between. CDR3 in amino acids: CASSIATEAFF. DNA of the CDR3: TGTGCCAGTAGTATAGCGACTGAAGCTTTCTTT.

This chain links TRBV4-1 with TRBJ2-1; TRBD2 matches at 8 bases. The J segment lost 10 bases and the V segment lost 1 base, leaving 9 bases of the junction unmatched. Germline assignment: CDR1 MGHRA and CDR2 YSYEKL. The CDR3 has 15 residues. CDR3 protein: CASSQVGAGGREQFF. The CDR3 nucleotides read TGCGCCAGCAGCCAAGTTGGGGCGGGAGGAAGGGAGCAGTTCTTC.

This chain links TRBV7-2 with TRBJ2-1; 7 bases are shared with TRBD2. The CDR3 contains 15 residues. CDR1 is SGHTA and CDR2 is FQGNSA in the germline V gene. J lost 2 bases, V lost 3 bases, and 4 bases had no gene match. In DNA form, the CDR3 reads TGTGCCAGCAGCTTTAGAAGCGGGGCCTACAATGAGCAGTTCTTC. Protein: CASSFRSGAYNEQFF.

V usage is TRBV5-8 and J usage is TRBJ2-2; TRBD1 aligns across 11 bases. V was clipped by 4 bases and J by 6 bases; unmatched bases: 5. The CDR3 extends over 15 amino acids. Germline CDR1 is SGHTS and CDR2 is YDEGEE. This chain's CDR3 is CASSLGQGAAGELFF. The CDR3 coding sequence is TGTGCCAGCAGCCTAGGACAGGGGGCGGCCGGGGAGCTGTTTTTT.

V is TRBV30 and J is TRBJ2-3, with 10 bases that match TRBD2. Trimming removed 4 bases from V and 5 bases from J; junction bases left unmatched: 6. CDR3 length: 14 residues. Germline CDR1 is GTSNPN and CDR2 is SVGIG (reference sequence). The CDR3 spells CAWTSGSLQDTQYF. In DNA form, the CDR3 reads TGTGCCTGGACTAGCGGGAGTTTGCAAGATACGCAGTATTTT.

The J gene is TRBJ2-1, the V gene TRBV6-5, with D uncertain. V lost 8 bases to trimming and J lost 0 bases, with 8 bases between them. The CDR3 totals 13 residues. CDR1 MNHEY and CDR2 SVGAGI come from the germline V gene. The DNA of the CDR3 is TGTGCCAGCGAGGTGGGCTCCTACAATGAGCAGTTCTTC. It is translated as CASEVGSYNEQFF.

The rearrangement uses TRBV27 and TRBJ2-2, with TRBD2 identical over 7 bases. Germline V gene lookup returns CDR1 MNHEY and CDR2 SMNVEV (reference sequence). The CDR3 runs 13 residues. Germline trimming cut 4 bases from V and 7 bases from J; bases unmatched to any gene: 3. The chain's CDR3 is CASSSTSDGELFF. Here the CDR3 DNA reads TGTGCCAGCAGTTCAACTAGCGACGGGGAGCTGTTTTTT.

This clone was counted once. The CDR3: CSATSSYNEQFF. In DNA, the CDR3 is TGCAGCGCGACTAGCTCCTACAATGAGCAGTTCTTC. The rearrangement links TRBV29-1 to TRBJ2-1; maybe TRBD2 (6 bases). Germline CDR1 is SQVTM and CDR2 is ANQGSEA. The CDR3 sequence is 12 residues long. With 7 bases removed from V and 0 bases from J, the gap between germline ends came to 7 bases.

This clone showed up just a few times. The chain uses TRBV6-4 and TRBJ2-1, with 9 positions matching TRBD2. The CDR3 totals 15 residues. J was trimmed by 8 bases and V by 5 bases; bases with no gene match: 10. Germline CDR1 is MRHNA and CDR2 is SNTAGT. CDR3 in amino acids: CASSSVASGNHEQFF. The CDR3 coding sequence is TGTGCCAGCAGTTCCGTGGCTAGCGGGAATCATGAGCAGTTCTTC.

In the case of this clone: One end of the junction varies from germline; a read error may be responsible. The gene calls are TRBV29-1 and TRBJ2-7, with 7 bases aligning to TRBD1. The germline V gene has CDR1 SQVTM and CDR2 ANQGSEA. The CDR3 consists of 14 residues. For the CDR3, the DNA is TGCAGCGTCGAAGGGACAGCTGCCTCCTACGAGCAGTACTTC. Its translation: CSVEGTAASYEQYF.

The chain has TRBV7-3 and TRBJ2-1, with 7 nucleotides matching TRBD2. The V gene's germline CDR1 is SGHTA and CDR2 FQGTGA. The CDR3 length is 18 residues. V was clipped by 2 bases and J by 4 bases; unmatched bases: 14. CDR3 protein: CASSLSHGRSELYNEQFF. For the CDR3, the DNA is TGTGCCAGCAGCTTATCGCACGGGAGGTCCGAGTTATACAATGAGCAGTTCTTC.

The V gene is TRBV9, the J gene TRBJ1-3; D uncertain. The ends were cut back, 4 bases at V and 1 base at J, with 15 bases in the middle. This CDR3 is built from 16 residues. Per the germline V gene, CDR1 is SGDLS and CDR2 is YYNGEE. The CDR3 sequence is CASSTEPGWSGNTIYF. CDR3 sequence (DNA): TGTGCCAGCAGCACAGAACCGGGATGGTCTGGAAACACCATATATTTT.

This clone was seen a single time. V usage is TRBV3-1 (or the pseudogene TRBV3-2) and J usage is TRBJ1-2; D uncertain. Trimming took 1 base from V and 8 from J, leaving 11 bases between them. The germline CDR1 and CDR2 sequences are LGHDT and YNNKEL (reference sequence). This CDR3 has 13 amino acids. CDR3 in DNA: TGTGCCAGCAGCCAAGGGCAATCGGGGGGCTACACCTTC. Translation gives CASSQGQSGGYTF.

This chain uses TRBV25-1 with TRBJ2-2, with TRBD2 matching 12 bases. The CDR3 has 17 amino acids. Per the germline V gene, CDR1 is MGHDK and CDR2 is SYGVNS. V shed 3 bases, J shed 3 bases, and the junction held 5 bases outside the gene matches. The CDR3 spells CASSEPRLAGDTGELFF. In DNA, the CDR3 is TGTGCCAGCAGTGAGCCCCGACTAGCGGGAGACACCGGGGAGCTGTTTTTT.